These T cell receptor beta chains were read from a single sample in a study of T cell responses to AZD1222 COVID-19 vaccine. TCRdb keeps only in-frame clones here, not all; method: immunoSEQ multiplex PCR. The sample holds some 84,000 clones, 70% to 90% seen once. The sample here was peripheral blood, taken on day 0 of AZD1222 vaccination. The receptor source for this set is an adult in good health. The CDR3 runs from the conserved cysteine through the conserved F or W. The order of the fields is J gene, D gene, V gene, clone size, CDR3 DNA, CDR3 protein. D genes are given only for firm matches. Clone size is not always given. Where it is, it says once, few, many or a class for expanded clones.

TRBJ2-7 - TRBV6-5 - TGTGCCAGCGGCGTCGGTCCTAGCTCCTACGAGCAGTACTTC CASGVGPSSYEQYF
TRBJ2-1 - TRBV7-9 - TGTGCCAGCAGCTCCATCGGTCGCGGGACCTACAATGAGCAGTTCTTC CASSSIGRGTYNEQFF
TRBJ2-3 TRBD2 TRBV23-1 - TGCGCCAGCGGATGGCCCTCTAGCGGGAGGTCTGATACGCAGTATTTT CASGWPSSGRSDTQYF
TRBJ1-4 - TRBV27 - TGTGCCAGCAGATTCCACCGGGCCGGGAGTGAAAAACTGTTTTTT CASRFHRAGSEKLFF
TRBJ2-3 TRBD2 TRBV7-2 - TGTGCCAGCAGCCTCCCGCTAGCGGGAGGTACAGATACGCAGTATTTT CASSLPLAGGTDTQYF
TRBJ1-3 TRBD1 TRBV7-2 - TGTGCCAGCAGCCGCGAACAGGGGACTGGAAACACCATATATTTT CASSREQGTGNTIYF
TRBJ1-3 TRBD1 TRBV18 - TGTGCCAGCTCACGTCTCCGGACAGGGGACGGAAACACCATATATTTT CASSRLRTGDGNTIYF
TRBJ2-1 - TRBV19 - TGTGCCAGTAGTCCGCGGACACAGCTAGGATCGGGTGAGCAGTTCTTC CASSPRTQLGSGEQFF
TRBJ1-1 - TRBV11-3 - TGTGCCAGCAGCTTAGAATGGGCCACAGCGGCTTTCTTT CASSLEWATAAFF
TRBJ2-2 - TRBV3-1/TRBV3-2 - TGTGCCAGCAGCCAAGATCTATGGGGAAACACCGGGGAGCTGTTTTTT CASSQDLWGNTGELFF
TRBJ2-2 - TRBV7-9 - TGTGCCAGCAGCCCAAGGCCCTCCACCGGGGAGCTGTTTTTT CASSPRPSTGELFF
TRBJ1-1 TRBD1 TRBV25-1 - TGTGCCAGCACCAAGGGGGGACAGATTAACACTGAAGCTTTCTTT CASTKGGQINTEAFF
TRBJ1-6 - TRBV27 - TGTGCCAGCAAGGATGGCAGGAGGAATTCACCCCTCCACTTT CASKDGRRNSPLHF
TRBJ1-1 - TRBV6-1 - TGTGCCAGCAGTGAAGAGAGGATTTACACTGAAGCTTTCTTT CASSEERIYTEAFF
TRBJ2-7 - TRBV19 - TGTGCCAGTAGTATCGACCGGGACCGGAGTTACGAGCAGTACTTC CASSIDRDRSYEQYF
TRBJ2-7 TRBD2 TRBV19 - TGTGCCAGTAGTATTGCGGGAGAGAGCTCCTACGAGCAGTACTTC CASSIAGESSYEQYF
TRBJ1-1 - TRBV7-6 - TGTGCCAGCAGCTTATCCCAGAACACTGAAGCTTTCTTT CASSLSQNTEAFF
TRBJ2-2 - TRBV7-2 - TGTGCCAGCAGCTTGGACACCGGGGAGCTGTTTTTT CASSLDTGELFF
TRBJ2-1 - TRBV2 - TGTGCCAGCAGTGAAAGTTTGACAAGGTTCTTC CASSESLTRFF
TRBJ2-5 - TRBV21-1 - TGTGCCAGCAGCAAAGGGCGGGAGAGCCAAGAGACCCAGTACTTC CASSKGRESQETQYF
TRBJ2-2 - TRBV27 - TGTGCCAGCAGTCCCTCCCGGCGGGCGAACACCGGGGAGCTGTTTTTT CASSPSRRANTGELFF
TRBJ1-2 TRBD1 TRBV12-3/TRBV12-4 - TGTGCCAGCAGTTACCAGGGGGGAAGTGGCTACACCTTC CASSYQGGSGYTF
TRBJ2-1 TRBD2 TRBV5-1 - TGCGCCAGCAGCTCCGGGACTAGTTTGAATGAGCAGTTCTTC CASSSGTSLNEQFF
TRBJ1-1 TRBD1 TRBV15 once TGTGCCACCAGCAGAGTCCCACAGGGGGCACGTGAAGCTTTCTTT CATSRVPQGAREAFF
TRBJ1-2 TRBD1 TRBV7-9 - TGTGCCAGCACTCACTCGGGACAGTATTATGGCTACACCTTC CASTHSGQYYGYTF
TRBJ1-6 - TRBV2 - TGTGCCAGCAGTGAATTAGTCCAGGGTAATTCACCCCTCCACTTT CASSELVQGNSPLHF
TRBJ2-1 - TRBV14 - TGTGCCAGCAGCCTTCCGGGGGCCAATGAGCAGTTCTTC CASSLPGANEQFF
TRBJ2-2 - TRBV7-9 few TGTGCCAGCAGCGATGGGGAGAACCGCCATAACACCGGGGAGCTGTTTTTT CASSDGENRHNTGELFF
TRBJ2-7 - TRBV5-6 - TGTGCCAGCAGCCCCCTAGGAGGGGCCGTGGGAGAGCAGTACTTC CASSPLGGAVGEQYF
TRBJ1-1 TRBD1 TRBV27 - TGTGCCAGCAGTTTTTACCGGGACAGGGGCCAGAGGAACACTGAAGCTTTCTTT CASSFYRDRGQRNTEAFF
TRBJ2-1 TRBD1 TRBV24-1 - TGTGCCACCAGTGATTTTGGGCAGGGGGCAGGCAATGAGCAGTTCTTC CATSDFGQGAGNEQFF
TRBJ2-7 - TRBV27 - TGTGCCAGCAGTCCCTCGGACAGAGTGGGGGGGGAGCAGTACTTC CASSPSDRVGGEQYF
TRBJ1-4 - TRBV5-1 - TGCGCCAGCAGCTCCACTAGGGAGGGTGAAAAACTGTTTTTT CASSSTREGEKLFF
TRBJ2-2 TRBD2 TRBV10-1 few TGCGCCAGCATTGCTAGCGGGAGGGGCGGGGAGCTGTTTTTT CASIASGRGGELFF
TRBJ1-1 - TRBV30 - TGTGCCTGGAGTATACTCTCCCTAGCTTTCTTT CAWSILSLAFF
TRBJ2-1 TRBD2 TRBV30 - TGTGCCTGGACTAGCGGGAGGGCTAGCCCCAATGAGCAGTTCTTC CAWTSGRASPNEQFF
TRBJ2-7 TRBD1 TRBV4-3 - TGCGCCAGCAGCCAAGAGCGGATAACAGGGGGGTCCTACGAGCAGTACTTC CASSQERITGGSYEQYF
TRBJ2-1 TRBD1 TRBV5-6 - TGTGCCAGCAGCTTGGACAGGGGATGGGCAAATGAGCAGTTCTTC CASSLDRGWANEQFF
TRBJ2-5 TRBD2 TRBV11-2 - TGTGCCAGCAGCTTAGGGCTAGCGGGAATGGAGACCCAGTACTTC CASSLGLAGMETQYF
TRBJ1-1 - TRBV28 - TGTGCCAGCAGTTTTAACACTGAAGCTTTCTTT CASSFNTEAFF
TRBJ1-6 - TRBV28 once TGTGCCAGCAGTTTATCACGGGGAAGGATGGATTCACCCCTCCACTTT CASSLSRGRMDSPLHF
TRBJ2-4 - TRBV5-6 few TGTGCCAGCAGCTGGATGGAGGGTTGGAGCAAAAACATTCAGTACTTC CASSWMEGWSKNIQYF
TRBJ1-2 TRBD1 TRBV7-9 - TGTGCCAGCAGAGGACAGGGATATGGCTACACCTTC CASRGQGYGYTF
TRBJ2-7 - TRBV11-3 - TGTGCCAGCAGCTTAGCGTTGCGGGATGGCGAGCAGTACTTC CASSLALRDGEQYF
TRBJ2-7 - TRBV7-9 - TGTGCCAGCAGCTCCGGGACTCCCCTTCCCTACGAGCAGTACTTC CASSSGTPLPYEQYF
TRBJ2-7 TRBD1 TRBV7-6 - TGTGCCAGCAGTTCTCGACAGGGCAAGTACGAGCAGTACTTC CASSSRQGKYEQYF
TRBJ2-7 TRBD1 TRBV4-2 - TGTGCCAGCAGCCAAGATAGGGGACAGGGGGAGATGAAGCAGTACTTC CASSQDRGQGEMKQYF
TRBJ2-3 - TRBV21-1 - TGTGCCAGCAGCGAGGCTGCGGGAGTGGTTTTAACAGATACGCAGTATTTT CASSEAAGVVLTDTQYF
TRBJ1-4 - TRBV4-2 - TGTGCCAGCAGCCAAGATCTAAGGGGCGATGAAAAACTGTTTTTT CASSQDLRGDEKLFF
TRBJ2-5 - TRBV10-2 - TGCGCCAGCAGTGATTCCCGCCGGGGGTCCCAGTACTTC CASSDSRRGSQYF